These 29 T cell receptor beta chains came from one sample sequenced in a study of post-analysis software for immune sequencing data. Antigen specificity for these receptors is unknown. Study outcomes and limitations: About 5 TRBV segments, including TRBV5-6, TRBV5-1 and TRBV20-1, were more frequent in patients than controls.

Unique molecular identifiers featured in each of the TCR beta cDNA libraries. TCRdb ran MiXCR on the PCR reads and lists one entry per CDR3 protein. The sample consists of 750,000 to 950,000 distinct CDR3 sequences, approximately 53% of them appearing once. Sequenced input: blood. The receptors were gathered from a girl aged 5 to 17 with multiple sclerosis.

CDR3 amino acids: CSARDRVLRDEQFF. The CDR3 DNA is TGCAGTGCTAGGGACAGGGTCCTAAGGGATGAGCAGTTCTTC. This chain links TRBV20-1 with TRBJ2-1, with 8 bases matching TRBD1. J lost 8 bases, V lost 3 bases, and 9 bases had no gene match. The length of the CDR3 is 14 residues. Germline V gives CDR1 DFQATT, CDR2 SNEGSKA (reference sequence).

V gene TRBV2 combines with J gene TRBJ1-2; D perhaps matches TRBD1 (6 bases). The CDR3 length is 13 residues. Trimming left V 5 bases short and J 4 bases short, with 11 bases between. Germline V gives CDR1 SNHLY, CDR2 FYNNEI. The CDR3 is CASSPGEVYGYTF. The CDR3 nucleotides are TGTGCCAGCAGTCCAGGGGAGGTCTATGGCTACACCTTC.

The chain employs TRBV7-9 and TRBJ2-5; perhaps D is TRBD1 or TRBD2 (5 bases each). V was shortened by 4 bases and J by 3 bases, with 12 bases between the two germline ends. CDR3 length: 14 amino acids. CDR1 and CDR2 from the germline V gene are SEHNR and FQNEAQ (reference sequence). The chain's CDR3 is CASSSGRPEETQYF. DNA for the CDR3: TGTGCCAGCAGCTCGGGACGGCCAGAAGAGACCCAGTACTTC.

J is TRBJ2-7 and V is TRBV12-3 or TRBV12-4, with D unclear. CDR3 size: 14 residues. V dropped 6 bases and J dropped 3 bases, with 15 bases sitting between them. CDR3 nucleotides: TGTGCCAGCAGCTCATCTGCTACCCTCTACGAGCAGTACTTC. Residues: CASSSSATLYEQYF.

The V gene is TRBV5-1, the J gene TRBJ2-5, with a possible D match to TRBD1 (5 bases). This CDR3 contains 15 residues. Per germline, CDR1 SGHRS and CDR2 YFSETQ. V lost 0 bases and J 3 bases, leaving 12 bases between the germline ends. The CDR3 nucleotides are TGCGCCAGCAGCTTGGCCCGGCAGGGAAAAGAGACCCAGTACTTC. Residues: CASSLARQGKETQYF.

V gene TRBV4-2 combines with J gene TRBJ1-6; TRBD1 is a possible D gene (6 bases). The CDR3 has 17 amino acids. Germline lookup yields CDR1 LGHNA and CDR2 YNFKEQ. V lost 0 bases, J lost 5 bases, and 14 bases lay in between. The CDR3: CASSQEILGADNSPLHF. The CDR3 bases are TGTGCCAGCAGCCAAGAGATATTGGGGGCCGATAATTCACCCCTCCACTTT.

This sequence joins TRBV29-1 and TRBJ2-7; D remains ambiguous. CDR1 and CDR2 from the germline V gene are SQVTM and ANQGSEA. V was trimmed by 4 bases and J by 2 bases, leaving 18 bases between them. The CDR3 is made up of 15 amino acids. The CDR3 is CSVVLLVGSTYEQYF. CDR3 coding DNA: TGCAGCGTTGTTTTGTTGGTTGGCAGCACCTACGAGCAGTACTTC.

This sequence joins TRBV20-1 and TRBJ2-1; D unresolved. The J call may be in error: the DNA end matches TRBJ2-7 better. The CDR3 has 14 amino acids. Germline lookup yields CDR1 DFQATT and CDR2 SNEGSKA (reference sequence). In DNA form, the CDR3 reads TGCAGTGCCGGCGGAGATTTCTCCTACAATGAGCAGTACTTC. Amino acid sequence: CSAGGDFSYNEQYF.

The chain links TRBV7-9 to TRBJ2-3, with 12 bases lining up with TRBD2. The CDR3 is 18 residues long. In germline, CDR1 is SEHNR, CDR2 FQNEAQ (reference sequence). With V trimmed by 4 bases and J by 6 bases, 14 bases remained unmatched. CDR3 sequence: CASSSFSLLAGGPDTQYF. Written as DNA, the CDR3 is TGTGCCAGCAGCTCTTTCTCCCTTCTAGCGGGGGGGCCCGATACGCAGTATTTT.

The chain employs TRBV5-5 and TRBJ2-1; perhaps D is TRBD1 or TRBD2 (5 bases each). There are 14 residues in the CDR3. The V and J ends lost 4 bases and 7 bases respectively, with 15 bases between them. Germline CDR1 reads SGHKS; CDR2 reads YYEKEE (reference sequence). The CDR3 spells CASSPEWGKNEQFF. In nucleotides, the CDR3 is TGTGCCAGCAGCCCCGAGTGGGGGAAGAATGAGCAGTTCTTC.

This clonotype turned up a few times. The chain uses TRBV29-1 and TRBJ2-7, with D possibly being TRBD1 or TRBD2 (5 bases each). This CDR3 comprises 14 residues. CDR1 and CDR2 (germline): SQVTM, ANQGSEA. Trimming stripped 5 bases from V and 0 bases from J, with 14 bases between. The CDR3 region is CSVRDGDTSYEQYF. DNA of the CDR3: TGCAGCGTTCGGGACGGAGACACCTCCTACGAGCAGTACTTC.

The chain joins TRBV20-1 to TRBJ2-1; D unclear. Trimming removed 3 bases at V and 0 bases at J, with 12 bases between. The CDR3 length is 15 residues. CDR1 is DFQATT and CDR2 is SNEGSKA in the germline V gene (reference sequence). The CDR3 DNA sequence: TGCAGTGCTAGGGGAATTTGGAGCTCCTACAATGAGCAGTTCTTC. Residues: CSARGIWSSYNEQFF.

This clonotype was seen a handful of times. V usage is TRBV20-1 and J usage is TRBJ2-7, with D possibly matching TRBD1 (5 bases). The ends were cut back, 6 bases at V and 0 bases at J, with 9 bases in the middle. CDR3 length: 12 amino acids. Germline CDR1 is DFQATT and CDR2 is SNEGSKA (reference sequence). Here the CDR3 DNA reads TGCAGTGCCCCGACAGACTCCTACGAGCAGTACTTC. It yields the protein CSAPTDSYEQYF.

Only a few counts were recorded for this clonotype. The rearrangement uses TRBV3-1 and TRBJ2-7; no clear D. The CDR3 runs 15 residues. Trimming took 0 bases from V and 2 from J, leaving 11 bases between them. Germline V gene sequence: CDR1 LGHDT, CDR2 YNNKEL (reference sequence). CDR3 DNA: TGTGCCAGCAGCCAAGATCCCAGCGAACCCTACGAGCAGTACTTC. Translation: CASSQDPSEPYEQYF.

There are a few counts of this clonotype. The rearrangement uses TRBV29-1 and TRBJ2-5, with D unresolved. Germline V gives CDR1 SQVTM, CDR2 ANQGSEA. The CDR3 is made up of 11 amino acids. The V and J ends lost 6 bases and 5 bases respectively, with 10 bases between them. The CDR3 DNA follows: TGCAGCGTCCAGGTCACGGAGACCCAGTACTTC. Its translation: CSVQVTETQYF.

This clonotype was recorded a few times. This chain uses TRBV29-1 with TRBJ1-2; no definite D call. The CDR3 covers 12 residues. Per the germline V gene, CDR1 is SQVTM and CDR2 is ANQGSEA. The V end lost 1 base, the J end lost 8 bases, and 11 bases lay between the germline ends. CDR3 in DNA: TGCAGCGTTGAAGGACACGCTGAAGGCTACACCTTC. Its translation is CSVEGHAEGYTF. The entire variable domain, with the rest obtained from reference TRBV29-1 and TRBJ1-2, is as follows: SAVISQKPSRDICQRGTSLTIQCQVDSQVTMMFWYRQQPGQSLTLIATANQGSEATYESGFVIDKFPISRPNLTFSTLTVSNMSPEDSSIYLCSVEGHAEGYTFGSGTRLTVV.

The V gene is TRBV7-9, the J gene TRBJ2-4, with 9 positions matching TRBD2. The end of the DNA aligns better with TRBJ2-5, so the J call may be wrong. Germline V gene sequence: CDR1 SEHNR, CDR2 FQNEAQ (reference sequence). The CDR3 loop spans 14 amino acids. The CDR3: CASMTSGLEETQYF. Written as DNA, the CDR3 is TGTGCCAGCATGACTAGCGGTCTTGAAGAGACCCAGTACTTC.

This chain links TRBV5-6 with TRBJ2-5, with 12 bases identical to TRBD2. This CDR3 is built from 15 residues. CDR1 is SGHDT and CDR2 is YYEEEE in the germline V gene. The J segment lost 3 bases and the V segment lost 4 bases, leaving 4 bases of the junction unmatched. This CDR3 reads CASSAGLAGEETQYF. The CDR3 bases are TGTGCCAGCAGCGCGGGACTAGCGGGCGAAGAGACCCAGTACTTC.

This chain's CDR3 is CASSFRQGDTQYF. The DNA for the CDR3 is TGCGCCAGCAGCTTCCGACAGGGAGATACGCAGTATTTT. V is TRBV5-1 and J is TRBJ2-3; the match to TRBD1 covers 7 bases. Germline V gives CDR1 SGHRS, CDR2 YFSETQ. Trimming at V came to 2 bases and at J to 5 bases, leaving 2 bases not matched to a gene. The CDR3 is 13 amino acids.

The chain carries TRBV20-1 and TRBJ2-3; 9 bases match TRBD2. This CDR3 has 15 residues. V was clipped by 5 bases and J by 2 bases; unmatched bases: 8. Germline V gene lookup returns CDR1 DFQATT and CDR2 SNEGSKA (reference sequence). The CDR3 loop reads CSASSLAGDTDTQYF. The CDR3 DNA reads TGCAGTGCTTCATCACTAGCGGGCGACACAGATACGCAGTATTTT.

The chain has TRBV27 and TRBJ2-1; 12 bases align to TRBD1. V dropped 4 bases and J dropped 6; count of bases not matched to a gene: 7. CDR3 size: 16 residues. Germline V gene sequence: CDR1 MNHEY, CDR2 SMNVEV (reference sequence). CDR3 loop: CASSSPGTGGFNEQFF. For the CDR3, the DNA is TGTGCCAGCAGTTCGCCGGGGACAGGGGGCTTCAATGAGCAGTTCTTC.

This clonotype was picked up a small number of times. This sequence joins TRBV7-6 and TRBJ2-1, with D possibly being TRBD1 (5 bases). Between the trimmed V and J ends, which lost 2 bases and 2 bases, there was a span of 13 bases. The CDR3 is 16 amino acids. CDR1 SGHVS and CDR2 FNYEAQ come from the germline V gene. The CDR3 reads CASSLRQGLPYNEQFF. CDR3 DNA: TGTGCCAGCAGCTTAAGGCAGGGTTTGCCCTACAATGAGCAGTTCTTC. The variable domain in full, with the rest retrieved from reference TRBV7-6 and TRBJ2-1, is GAGVSQSPRYKVTKRGQDVALRCDPISGHVSLYWYRQALGQGPEFLTYFNYEAQQDKSGLPNDRFSAERPEGSISTLTIQRTEQRDSAMYRCASSLRQGLPYNEQFFGPGTRLTVL.

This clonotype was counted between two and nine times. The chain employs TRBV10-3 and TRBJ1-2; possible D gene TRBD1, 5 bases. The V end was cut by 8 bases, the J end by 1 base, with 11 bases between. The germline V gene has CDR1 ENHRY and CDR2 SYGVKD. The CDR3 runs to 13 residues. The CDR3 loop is CAIQTGVNYGYTF. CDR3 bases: TGTGCCATCCAAACAGGAGTTAACTATGGCTACACCTTC.

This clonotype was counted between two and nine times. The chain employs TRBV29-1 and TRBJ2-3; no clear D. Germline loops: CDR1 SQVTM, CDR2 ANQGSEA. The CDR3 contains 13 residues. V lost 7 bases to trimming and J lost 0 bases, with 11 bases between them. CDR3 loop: CSGTQPSTDTQYF. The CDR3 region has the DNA TGCAGCGGGACCCAACCTAGCACAGATACGCAGTATTTT.

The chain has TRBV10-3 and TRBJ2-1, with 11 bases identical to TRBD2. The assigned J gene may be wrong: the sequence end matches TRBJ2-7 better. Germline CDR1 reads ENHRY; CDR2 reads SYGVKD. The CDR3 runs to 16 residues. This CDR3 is CAISLLAGASYNEQYF. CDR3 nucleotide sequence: TGTGCCATCAGCCTACTAGCGGGGGCTTCCTACAATGAGCAGTACTTC.

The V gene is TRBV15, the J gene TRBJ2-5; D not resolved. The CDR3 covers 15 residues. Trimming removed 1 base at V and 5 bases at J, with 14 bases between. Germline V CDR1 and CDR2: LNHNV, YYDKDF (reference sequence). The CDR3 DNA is TGTGCCACCAGCAGAGGCAAAGCAGGACGGGAGACCCAGTACTTC. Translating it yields CATSRGKAGRETQYF.

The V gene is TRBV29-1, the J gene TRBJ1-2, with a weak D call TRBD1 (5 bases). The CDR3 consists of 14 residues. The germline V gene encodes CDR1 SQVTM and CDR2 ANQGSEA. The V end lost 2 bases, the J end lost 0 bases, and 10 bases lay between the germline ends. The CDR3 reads CSVECGASNYGYTF. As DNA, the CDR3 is TGCAGCGTTGAATGTGGGGCCTCTAACTATGGCTACACCTTC.

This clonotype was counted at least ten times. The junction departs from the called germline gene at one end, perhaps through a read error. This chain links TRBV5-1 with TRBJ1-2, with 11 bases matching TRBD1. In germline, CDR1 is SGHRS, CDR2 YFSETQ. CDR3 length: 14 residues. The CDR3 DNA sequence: TGTGCCAGCAGTTTAGGGGACAGGGGGTATGGCTACACCTTC. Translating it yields CASSLGDRGYGYTF.

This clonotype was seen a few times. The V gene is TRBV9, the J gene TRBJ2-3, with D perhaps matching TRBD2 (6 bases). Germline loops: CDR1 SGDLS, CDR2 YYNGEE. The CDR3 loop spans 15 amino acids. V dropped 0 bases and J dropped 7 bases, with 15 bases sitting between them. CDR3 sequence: CASSVGGAAGNTQYF. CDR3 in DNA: TGTGCCAGCAGCGTAGGCGGGGCTGCGGGAAATACGCAGTATTTT. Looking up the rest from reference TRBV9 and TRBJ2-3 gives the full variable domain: DSGVTQTPKHLITATGQRVTLRCSPRSGDLSVYWYQQSLDQGLQFLIQYYNGEERAKGNILERFSAQQFPDLHSELNLSSLELGDSALYFCASSVGGAAGNTQYFGPGTRLTVL.